The entry below gives a single T cell receptor (beta chain) sequence along with its context. In the authors' methods: Cell counts per sample came from amplifying reference gene primers. Sequencing was performed with immunoSEQ multiplex PCR; in TCRdb, only in-frame clones are kept and a portion is missing. V and J calls and clone size come straight from that table; D and trimming were deduced from the DNA. Found here are around 280,000 clones, 75% to 90% of them singletons; the top ten hold 2.1%. The length of the CDR3 is 13 residues. Germline CDR1 is MNHEY and CDR2 is SMNVEV (reference sequence). Trimming took off 6 bases at V and 6 bases at J, with 15 bases between the two ends. These data come from a study of blood T cell repertoires in COVID-19. Study as a whole: Sites across the United States, Italy and Spain contributed samples from acute and convalescent COVID-19. The analysed material was cDNA or gDNA that came from T cells, B-cell-depleted T cells, or PBMCs.

The chain uses TRBV27 and TRBJ2-7; maybe TRBD1 (6 bases). The sequencing input was peripheral blood. This TCR derives from a woman aged 30 to 39 who had recovered from COVID-19. The CDR3, as DNA: TGTGCCAGCAGGCGAGGGGGACCGAGCGAGCAGTACTTC. Translating gives CASRRGGPSEQYF.